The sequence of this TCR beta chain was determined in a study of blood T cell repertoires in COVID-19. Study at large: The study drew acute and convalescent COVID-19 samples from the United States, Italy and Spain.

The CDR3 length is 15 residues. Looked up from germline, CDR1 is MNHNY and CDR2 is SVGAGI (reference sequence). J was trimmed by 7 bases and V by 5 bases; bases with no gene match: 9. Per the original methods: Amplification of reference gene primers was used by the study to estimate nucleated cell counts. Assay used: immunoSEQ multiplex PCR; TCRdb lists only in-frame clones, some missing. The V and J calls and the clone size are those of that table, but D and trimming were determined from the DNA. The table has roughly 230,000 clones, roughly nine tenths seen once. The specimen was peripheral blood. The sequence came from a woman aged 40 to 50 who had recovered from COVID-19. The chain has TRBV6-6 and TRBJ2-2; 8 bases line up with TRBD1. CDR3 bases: TGTGCCAGCAGTGCCACGACAGGGGCCGTCGGGGAGCTGTTTTTT. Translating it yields CASSATTGAVGELFF.